The 6 T cell receptor beta chains listed next were all sequenced from one sample in a study of cytomegalovirus exposure and HLA in healthy donors. Use of 60 Vbeta and 13 Jbeta primers characterized the PCR. Data came from immunoSEQ multiplex PCR; TCRdb stores just in-frame clones and leaves some out. The sample carries approximately 90,000 clones, over 75% recorded once. Source material: PBMCs. Source of these receptors: a boy aged 5 to 17 in good health and CMV-seronegative.

V is TRBV29-1 and J is TRBJ1-1; no reliable D call. The germline gives CDR1 SQVTM, CDR2 ANQGSEA. The V gene lost 3 bases and the J gene lost 5 bases, with 7 bases spanning the gap. CDR3 length: 11 amino acids. The CDR3 DNA reads TGCAGCGTTGATTCGGGGACTGAAGCTTTCTTT. Translating gives CSVDSGTEAFF. Drawing the rest from reference TRBV29-1 and TRBJ1-1, the complete variable domain is SAVISQKPSRDICQRGTSLTIQCQVDSQVTMMFWYRQQPGQSLTLIATANQGSEATYESGFVIDKFPISRPNLTFSTLTVSNMSPEDSSIYLCSVDSGTEAFFGQGTRLTVV.

The rearrangement uses TRBV19 and TRBJ2-3; no firm D call. In germline, CDR1 is LNHDA, CDR2 SQIVND (reference sequence). The CDR3 totals 11 residues. Trimming removed 4 bases from V and 5 bases from J, with 4 bases in between. The chain's CDR3 is CASSTGDTQYF. Written as DNA, the CDR3 is TGTGCCAGTAGTACGGGAGATACGCAGTATTTT.

DNA of the CDR3: TGTGCCAGCAGCTTAGCGGGAGCCTACGAGCAGTACTTC. The encoded protein is CASSLAGAYEQYF. The chain has TRBV7-9 and TRBJ2-7, with D perhaps matching TRBD2 (5 bases). Trimming pared 0 bases from V and 2 bases from J, leaving 5 bases between. The CDR3 is 13 residues long. The germline CDR1 and CDR2 sequences are SEHNR and FQNEAQ (reference sequence).

The chain joins TRBV27 to TRBJ2-7; 9 nucleotides agree with TRBD1. Trimming cost V 5 bases and J 4 bases; bases outside gene matches: 3. CDR1 is MNHEY and CDR2 is SMNVEV in the germline V gene (reference sequence). This CDR3 region has 13 residues. For the CDR3, the DNA is TGTGCCAGCAGTAGGACAGGGGAGTACGAGCAGTACTTC. Its protein product is CASSRTGEYEQYF.

This chain uses TRBV15 with TRBJ1-5; D perhaps matches TRBD1 (5 bases). Trimming took off 3 bases at V and 4 bases at J, with 7 bases between the two ends. Germline V lookup: CDR1 LNHNV, CDR2 YYDKDF (reference sequence). CDR3 size: 13 residues. CDR3 nucleotides: TGTGCCACCAGCAGGGGGGGGAATCAGCCCCAGCATTTT. It is translated as CATSRGGNQPQHF.

The chain employs TRBV14 and TRBJ2-1; D is possibly TRBD2 (5 bases). Looked up from germline, CDR1 is SGHDN and CDR2 is FVKESK. This CDR3 spans 16 amino acids. V lost 1 base and J lost 0, with 10 bases in between. CDR3 in amino acids: CASSQVRALSYNEQFF. The CDR3 DNA sequence: TGTGCCAGCAGCCAAGTGCGGGCCCTCTCCTACAATGAGCAGTTCTTC.